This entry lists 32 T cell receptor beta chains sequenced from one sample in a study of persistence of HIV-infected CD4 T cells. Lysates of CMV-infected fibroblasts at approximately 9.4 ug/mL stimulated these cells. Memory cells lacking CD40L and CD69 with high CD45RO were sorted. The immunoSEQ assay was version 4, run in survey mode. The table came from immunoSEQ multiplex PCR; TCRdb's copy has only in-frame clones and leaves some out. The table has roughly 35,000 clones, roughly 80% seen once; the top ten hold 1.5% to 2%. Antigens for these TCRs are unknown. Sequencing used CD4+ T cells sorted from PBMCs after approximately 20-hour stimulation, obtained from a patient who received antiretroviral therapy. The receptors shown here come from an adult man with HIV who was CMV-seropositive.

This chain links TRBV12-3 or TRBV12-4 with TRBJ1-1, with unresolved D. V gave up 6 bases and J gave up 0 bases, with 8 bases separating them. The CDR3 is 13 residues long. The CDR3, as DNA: TGTGCCAGCAGCCCCCAAGTGAACACTGAAGCTTTCTTT. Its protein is CASSPQVNTEAFF.

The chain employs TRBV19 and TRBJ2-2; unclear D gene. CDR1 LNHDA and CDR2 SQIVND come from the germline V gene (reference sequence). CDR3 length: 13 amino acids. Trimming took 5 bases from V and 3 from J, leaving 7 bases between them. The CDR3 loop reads CASSDQHTGELFF. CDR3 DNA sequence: TGTGCCAGTAGTGACCAGCACACCGGGGAGCTGTTTTTT.

The CDR3 DNA reads TGCAGTGCTAGTAAAGGGGCCCGGACTAGCGGGTTCAATGAGCAGTTCTTC. Protein product: CSASKGARTSGFNEQFF. The chain joins TRBV20-1 to TRBJ2-1; 11 nucleotides align to TRBD2. The CDR3 contains 17 residues. V lost 3 bases and J lost 6; bases outside the gene matches: 13. The germline V gene encodes CDR1 DFQATT and CDR2 SNEGSKA (reference sequence).

This chain's CDR3 is CASSPPGQVTGELFF. The CDR3 DNA is TGTGCCAGCTCACCCCCGGGACAGGTCACCGGGGAGCTGTTTTTT. The chain uses TRBV18 and TRBJ2-2, with 8 positions matching TRBD1. CDR1 is KGHSH and CDR2 is LQKENI in the germline V gene. Trimming took 3 bases from V and 4 from J; bases not matched to a gene: 4. This CDR3 region has 15 residues.

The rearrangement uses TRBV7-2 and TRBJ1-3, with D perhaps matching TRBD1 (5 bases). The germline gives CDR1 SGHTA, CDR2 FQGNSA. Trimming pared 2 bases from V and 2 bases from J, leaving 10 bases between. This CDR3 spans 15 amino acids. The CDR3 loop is CASSLQGSPGNTIYF. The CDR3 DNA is TGTGCCAGCAGCTTACAGGGTAGCCCTGGAAACACCATATATTTT.

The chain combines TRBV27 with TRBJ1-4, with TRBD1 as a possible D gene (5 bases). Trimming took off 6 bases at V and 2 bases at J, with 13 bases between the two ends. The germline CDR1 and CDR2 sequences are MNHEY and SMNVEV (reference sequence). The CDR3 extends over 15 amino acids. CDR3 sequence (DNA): TGTGCCAGCAGGCGCTCCGGGGGGACTAATGAAAAACTGTTTTTT. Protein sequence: CASRRSGGTNEKLFF. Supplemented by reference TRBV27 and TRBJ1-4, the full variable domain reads EAQVTQNPRYLITVTGKKLTVTCSQNMNHEYMSWYRQDPGLGLRQIYYSMNVEVTDKGDVPEGYKVSRKEKRNFPLILESPSPNQTSLYFCASRRSGGTNEKLFFGSGTQLSVL.

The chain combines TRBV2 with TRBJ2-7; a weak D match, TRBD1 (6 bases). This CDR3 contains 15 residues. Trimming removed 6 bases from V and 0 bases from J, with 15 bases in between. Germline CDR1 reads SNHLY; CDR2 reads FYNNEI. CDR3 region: CASSERQVSSYEQYF. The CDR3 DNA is TGTGCCAGCAGCGAAAGACAGGTGAGCTCCTACGAGCAGTACTTC.

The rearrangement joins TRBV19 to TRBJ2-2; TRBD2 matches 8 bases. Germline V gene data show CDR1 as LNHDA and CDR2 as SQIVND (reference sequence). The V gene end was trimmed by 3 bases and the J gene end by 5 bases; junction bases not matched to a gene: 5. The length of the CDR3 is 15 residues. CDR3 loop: CASSIGGAATGELFF. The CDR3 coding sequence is TGTGCCAGTAGTATCGGGGGGGCGGCTACCGGGGAGCTGTTTTTT.

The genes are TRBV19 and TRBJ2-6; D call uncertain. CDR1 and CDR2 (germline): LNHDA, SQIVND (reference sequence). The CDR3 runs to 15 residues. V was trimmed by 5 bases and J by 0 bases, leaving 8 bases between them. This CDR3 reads CASSSGLSGANVLTF. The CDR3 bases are TGTGCCAGTAGTTCCGGGCTCTCTGGGGCCAACGTCCTGACTTTC.

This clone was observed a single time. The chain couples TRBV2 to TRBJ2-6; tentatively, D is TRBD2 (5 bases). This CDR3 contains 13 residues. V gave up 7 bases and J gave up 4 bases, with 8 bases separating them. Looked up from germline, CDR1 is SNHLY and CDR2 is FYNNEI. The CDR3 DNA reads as TGTGCCAGCATACCGGGGGGGGCCAACGTCCTGACTTTC. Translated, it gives CASIPGGANVLTF.

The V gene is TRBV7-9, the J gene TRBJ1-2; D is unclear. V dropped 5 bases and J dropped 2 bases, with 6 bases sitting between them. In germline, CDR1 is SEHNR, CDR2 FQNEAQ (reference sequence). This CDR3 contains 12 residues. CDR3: CASSGENYGYTF. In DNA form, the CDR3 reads TGTGCCAGCAGCGGTGAGAACTATGGCTACACCTTC.

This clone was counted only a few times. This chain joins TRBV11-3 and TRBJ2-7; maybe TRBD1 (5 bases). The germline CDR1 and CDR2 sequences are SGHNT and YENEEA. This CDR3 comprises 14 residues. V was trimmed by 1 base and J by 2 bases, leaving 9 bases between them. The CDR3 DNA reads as TGTGCCAGCAGCTTAGCCAGGACAACCTACGAGCAGTACTTC. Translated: CASSLARTTYEQYF. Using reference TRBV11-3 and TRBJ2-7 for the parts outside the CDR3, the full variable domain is EAGVVQSPRYKIIEKKQPVAFWCNPISGHNTLYWYLQNLGQGPELLIRYENEEAVDDSQLPKDRFSAERLKGVDSTLKIQPAELGDSAVYLCASSLARTTYEQYFGPGTRLTVT.

Here the CDR3 reads CATWSSVNYGYTF. The CDR3, as DNA: TGTGCCACCTGGTCCTCGGTGAACTATGGCTACACCTTC. The J gene is TRBJ1-2, the V gene TRBV10-3; D gene unclear. This CDR3 region has 13 residues. Trimming left V 10 bases short and J 2 bases short, with 14 bases between. The germline V gene encodes CDR1 ENHRY and CDR2 SYGVKD.

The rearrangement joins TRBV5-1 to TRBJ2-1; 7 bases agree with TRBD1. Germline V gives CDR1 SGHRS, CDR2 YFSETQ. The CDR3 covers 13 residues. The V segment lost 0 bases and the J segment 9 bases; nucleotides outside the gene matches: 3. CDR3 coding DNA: TGCGCCAGCAGCTTGGTAGGGGGCCCTGAGCAGTTCTTC. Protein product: CASSLVGGPEQFF.

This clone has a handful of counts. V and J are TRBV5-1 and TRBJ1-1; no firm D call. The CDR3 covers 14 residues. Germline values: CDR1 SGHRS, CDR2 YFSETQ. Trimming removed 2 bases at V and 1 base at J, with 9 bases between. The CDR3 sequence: CASSFSAANTEAFF. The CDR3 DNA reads TGCGCCAGCAGCTTCTCGGCAGCGAACACTGAAGCTTTCTTT.

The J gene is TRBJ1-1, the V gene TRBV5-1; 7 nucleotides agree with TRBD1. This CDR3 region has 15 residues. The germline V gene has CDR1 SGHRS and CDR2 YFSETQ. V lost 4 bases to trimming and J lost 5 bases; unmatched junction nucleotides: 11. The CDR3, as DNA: TGCGCCAGCAGCCCTCGGACAGGCTCCGGAACTGAAGCTTTCTTT. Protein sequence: CASSPRTGSGTEAFF. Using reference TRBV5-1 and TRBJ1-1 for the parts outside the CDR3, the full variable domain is KAGVTQTPRYLIKTRGQQVTLSCSPISGHRSVSWYQQTPGQGLQFLFEYFSETQRNKGNFPGRFSGRQFSNSRSEMNVSTLELGDSALYLCASSPRTGSGTEAFFGQGTRLTVV.

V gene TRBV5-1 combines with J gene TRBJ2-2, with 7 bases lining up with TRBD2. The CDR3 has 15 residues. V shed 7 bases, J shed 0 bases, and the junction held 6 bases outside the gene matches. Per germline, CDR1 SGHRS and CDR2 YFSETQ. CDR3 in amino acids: CASGRGGANTGELFF. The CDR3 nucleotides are TGCGCCAGCGGGAGGGGCGGCGCGAACACCGGGGAGCTGTTTTTT.

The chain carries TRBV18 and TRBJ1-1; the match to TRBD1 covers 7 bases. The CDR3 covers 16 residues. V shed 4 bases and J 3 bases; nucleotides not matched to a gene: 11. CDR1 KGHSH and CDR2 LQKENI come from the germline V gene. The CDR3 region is CASSLMSTGTHTEAFF. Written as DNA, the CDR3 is TGTGCCAGCTCACTGATGTCGACAGGGACCCACACTGAAGCTTTCTTT.

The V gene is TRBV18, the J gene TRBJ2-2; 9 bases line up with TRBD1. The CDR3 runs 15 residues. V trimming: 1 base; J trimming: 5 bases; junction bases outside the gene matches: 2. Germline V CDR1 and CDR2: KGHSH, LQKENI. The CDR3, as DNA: TGTGCCAGCTCACCACTGGGGACAGGGACCGGGGAGCTGTTTTTT. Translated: CASSPLGTGTGELFF.

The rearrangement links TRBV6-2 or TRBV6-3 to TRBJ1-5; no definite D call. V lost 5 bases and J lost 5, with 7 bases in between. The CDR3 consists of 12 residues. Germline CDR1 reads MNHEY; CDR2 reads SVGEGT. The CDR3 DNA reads TGTGCCAGCAGTAGCTGGGATCAGCCCCAGCATTTT. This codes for CASSSWDQPQHF.

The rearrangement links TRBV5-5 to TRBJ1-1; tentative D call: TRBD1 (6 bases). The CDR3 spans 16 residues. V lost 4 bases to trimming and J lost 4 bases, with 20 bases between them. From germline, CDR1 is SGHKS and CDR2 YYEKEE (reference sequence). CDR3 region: CASSVDMGPRGTEAFF. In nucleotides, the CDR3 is TGTGCCAGCAGCGTGGACATGGGCCCCAGGGGCACTGAAGCTTTCTTT.

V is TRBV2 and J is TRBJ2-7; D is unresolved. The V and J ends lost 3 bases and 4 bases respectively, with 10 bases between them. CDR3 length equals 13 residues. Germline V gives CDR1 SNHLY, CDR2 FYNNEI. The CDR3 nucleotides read TGTGCCAGCAGTGACACTATCCGGTACGAGCAGTACTTC. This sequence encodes CASSDTIRYEQYF.

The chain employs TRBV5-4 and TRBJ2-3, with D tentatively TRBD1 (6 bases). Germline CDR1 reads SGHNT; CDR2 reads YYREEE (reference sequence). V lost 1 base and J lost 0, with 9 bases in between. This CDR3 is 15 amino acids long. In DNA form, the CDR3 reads TGTGCCAGCAGCTTGAAGGACAGCAGCACAGATACGCAGTATTTT. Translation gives CASSLKDSSTDTQYF.

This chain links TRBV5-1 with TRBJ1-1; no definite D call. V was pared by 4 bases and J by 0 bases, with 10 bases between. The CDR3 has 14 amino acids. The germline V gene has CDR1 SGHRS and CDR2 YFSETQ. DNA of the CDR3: TGCGCCAGCAGCCCGATGGGCATGAACACTGAAGCTTTCTTT. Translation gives CASSPMGMNTEAFF.

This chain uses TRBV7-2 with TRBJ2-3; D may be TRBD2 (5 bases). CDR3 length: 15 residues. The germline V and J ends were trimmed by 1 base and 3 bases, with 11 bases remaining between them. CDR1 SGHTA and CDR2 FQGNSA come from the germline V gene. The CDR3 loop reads CASSLGAGRTDTQYF. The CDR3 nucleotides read TGTGCCAGCAGCTTAGGGGCGGGTCGGACAGATACGCAGTATTTT. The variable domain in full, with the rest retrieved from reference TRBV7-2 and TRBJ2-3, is GAGVSQSPSNKVTEKGKDVELRCDPISGHTALYWYRQSLGQGLEFLIYFQGNSAPDKSGLPSDRFSAERTGGSVSTLTIQRTQQEDSAVYLCASSLGAGRTDTQYFGPGTRLTVL.

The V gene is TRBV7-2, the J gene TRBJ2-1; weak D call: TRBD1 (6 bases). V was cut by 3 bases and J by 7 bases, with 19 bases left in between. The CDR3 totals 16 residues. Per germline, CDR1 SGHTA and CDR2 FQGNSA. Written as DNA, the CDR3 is TGTGCCAGCAGCTTCACGTCCGGCACAGGGTGGAATGAGCAGTTCTTC. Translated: CASSFTSGTGWNEQFF. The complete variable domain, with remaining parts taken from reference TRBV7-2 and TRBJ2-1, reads GAGVSQSPSNKVTEKGKDVELRCDPISGHTALYWYRQSLGQGLEFLIYFQGNSAPDKSGLPSDRFSAERTGGSVSTLTIQRTQQEDSAVYLCASSFTSGTGWNEQFFGPGTRLTVL.

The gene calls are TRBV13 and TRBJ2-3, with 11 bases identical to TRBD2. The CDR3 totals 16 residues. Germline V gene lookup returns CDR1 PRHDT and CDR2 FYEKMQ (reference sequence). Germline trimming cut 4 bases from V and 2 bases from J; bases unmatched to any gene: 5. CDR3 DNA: TGTGCCAGCAGCTCTAGCGGGGGGCTAAACACAGATACGCAGTATTTT. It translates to CASSSSGGLNTDTQYF.

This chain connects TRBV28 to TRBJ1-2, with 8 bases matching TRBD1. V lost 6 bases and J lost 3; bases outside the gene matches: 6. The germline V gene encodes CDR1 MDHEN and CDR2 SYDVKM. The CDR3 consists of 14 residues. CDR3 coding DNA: TGTGCCAGCAGACCTTACAGGGGGGACTATGGCTACACCTTC. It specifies CASRPYRGDYGYTF.

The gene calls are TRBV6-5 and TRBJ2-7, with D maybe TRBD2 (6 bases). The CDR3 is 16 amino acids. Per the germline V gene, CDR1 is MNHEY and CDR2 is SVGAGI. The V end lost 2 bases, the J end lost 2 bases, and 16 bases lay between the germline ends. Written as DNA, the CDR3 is TGTGCCAGCAGTTACCGACCGGGCGGGGCTGCCTACGAGCAGTACTTC. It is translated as CASSYRPGGAAYEQYF.

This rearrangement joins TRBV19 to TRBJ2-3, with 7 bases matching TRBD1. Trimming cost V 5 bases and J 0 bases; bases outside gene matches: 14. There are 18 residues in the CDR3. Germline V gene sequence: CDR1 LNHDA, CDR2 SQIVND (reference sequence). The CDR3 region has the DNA TGTGCCAGTAGTGTCACTCCGGGACAGCTATCTAGCACAGATACGCAGTATTTT. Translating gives CASSVTPGQLSSTDTQYF.

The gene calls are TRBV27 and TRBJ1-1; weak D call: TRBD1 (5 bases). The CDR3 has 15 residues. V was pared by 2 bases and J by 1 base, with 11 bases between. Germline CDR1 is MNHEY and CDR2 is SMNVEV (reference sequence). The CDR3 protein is CASSLRSGGNTEAFF. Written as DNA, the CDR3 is TGTGCCAGCAGTTTAAGGAGTGGGGGGAACACTGAAGCTTTCTTT.

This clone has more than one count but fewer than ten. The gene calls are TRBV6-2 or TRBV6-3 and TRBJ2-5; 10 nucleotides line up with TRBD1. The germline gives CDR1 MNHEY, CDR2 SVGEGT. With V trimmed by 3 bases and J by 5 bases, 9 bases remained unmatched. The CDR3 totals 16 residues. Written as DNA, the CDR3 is TGTGCCAGCAGTTATTCCCCGACAGGGGGCAGGGAGACCCAGTACTTC. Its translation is CASSYSPTGGRETQYF.